Listed here is a single T cell receptor (beta chain). The authors amplified TCR beta CDR3 regions, and they did so from RNA transcripts for repertoire sequencing. Second-round multiplex PCR followed a first-round RT-PCR using HTBI primers. TCRdb analysed the multiplex PCR reads with MiXCR anew, one entry per CDR3 protein. The profile shows over 500,000 distinct CDR3 sequences, around a fifth of them singletons. The length of the CDR3 is 14 residues. The V and J ends lost 0 bases and 1 base respectively, with 7 bases between them. CDR1 and CDR2 from the germline V gene are SGHRS and YFSETQ. The data were taken from a study of Graves' ophthalmopathy and Graves' hyperthyroidism. Study-wide background: The study drew peripheral blood at initial diagnosis, before any treatment.

Where ophthalmopathy was absent within 18 months of follow-up, hyperthyroidism was stable. Diagnosis was based on clinical symptoms, serum thyroxine, TRAb, thyroid ultrasound and orbital computed tomography. The sequenced material came from peripheral blood. The chain joins TRBV5-1 to TRBJ1-2; unclear D gene. The sequence derives from a woman under 30 with stable Graves' hyperthyroidism. Some clones in this sample may be carry-over from other donors' samples. CDR3 in amino acids: CASSLGRINYGYTF. The DNA of the CDR3 is TGCGCCAGCAGCTTGGGGCGGATTAACTATGGCTACACCTTC.